Listed below are T cell receptor beta chains from one sample, sequenced in a study of liver allograft versus peripheral blood T cells. Via MiXCR, TCRdb re-called the reads, giving one row per CDR3 protein. Of about 10,000 distinct CDR3 sequences listed, 23% were seen once; the top ten hold 1.5% to 2%. The origin of the receptors is a human patient who had a liver transplant. Some T cells may originate from the graft donor. Both conserved end residues are part of each CDR3. The D gene is left open where the match is weak. Size is omitted from some rows. Given values are once, few, many or a class for expanded clones.

V	J	size	D	CDR3	DNA
TRBV28	TRBJ1-2	medium-sized	.	CASSWTANYGYTF	TGTGCCAGCAGTTGGACAGCAAACTATGGCTACACCTTC
TRBV12-5	TRBJ1-1	.	.	CASSRVSEAFF	TGTGCCAGCAGTAGGGTGTCTGAAGCTTTCTTT
TRBV6-5	TRBJ2-7	few	.	CASSYGQAAYEQYF	TGTGCCAGCAGTTACGGTCAGGCCGCCTACGAGCAGTACTTC
TRBV6-1	TRBJ1-1	medium-sized	.	CASSERLGGRLIGTEAFF	TGTGCCAGCAGTGAGAGGTTGGGGGGGCGCTTGATCGGAACTGAAGCTTTCTTT
TRBV6-1	TRBJ1-2	few	.	CARQDRNQLGYTF	TGTGCCCGACAAGACAGGAACCAGCTCGGCTACACCTTC
TRBV5-4	TRBJ1-6	many	.	CASNRGDSPLHF	TGTGCCAGCAACCGGGGGGATTCACCCCTCCACTTT
TRBV20-1	TRBJ2-1	few	TRBD2	CSASLLEWEGLGEQFF	TGCAGTGCTAGCCTTCTCGAGTGGGAGGGCCTAGGTGAGCAGTTCTTC
TRBV19	TRBJ2-7	.	TRBD1	CASSTGGYEQYF	TGTGCCAGTAGTACAGGGGGCTACGAGCAGTACTTC
TRBV27	TRBJ1-5	medium-sized	TRBD1	CASSPLQGANQPQHF	TGTGCCAGCAGCCCTCTTCAGGGGGCGAATCAGCCCCAGCATTTT
TRBV18	TRBJ2-2	medium-sized	.	CASSPAGRSGELFF	TGTGCCAGCTCACCAGCAGGGCGTAGCGGGGAGCTGTTTTTT
TRBV6-2/TRBV6-3	TRBJ1-6	medium-sized	.	CATGLLPYNSPLHF	TGTGCCACAGGACTACTTCCCTATAATTCACCCCTCCACTTT
TRBV7-5	TRBJ2-7	.	.	CISVPEAAGTDPYYEQYF	.
TRBV6-5	TRBJ2-7	medium-sized	.	CASSFDRTQPYEQYF	TGTGCCAGCAGTTTCGACAGGACCCAACCCTACGAGCAGTACTTC